The next 19 T cell receptor beta chains were all read from a single sample in a study of post-analysis software for immune sequencing data. TCR beta cDNA libraries included unique molecular identifiers. TCRdb independently ran MiXCR on the PCR reads; one entry per CDR3 protein. The sample records about 540,000 distinct CDR3 sequences, 30% to 40% being singletons. These TCRs' antigens remain unknown. Findings and limits, study-wide: Controls showed lower frequencies than patients for five TRBV segments, and TRBV5-6, TRBV5-1 and TRBV20-1 were among these.

Sequenced input: blood. These receptors were taken from a girl aged 2-17 years with multiple sclerosis.

This rearrangement joins TRBV5-1 to TRBJ2-1; 8 bases line up with TRBD2. Per the germline V gene, CDR1 is SGHRS and CDR2 is YFSETQ. Trimming at V came to 0 bases and at J to 13 bases, leaving 12 bases not matched to a gene. The CDR3 extends over 15 amino acids. The CDR3 loop reads CASSLDTGAGETQFF. DNA for the CDR3: TGCGCCAGCAGCTTGGATACGGGAGCGGGGGAGACCCAGTTCTTC.

This clonotype showed up just a few times. The genes are TRBV12-3 or TRBV12-4 and TRBJ2-1; D is uncertain. Trimming shortened V by 3 bases and J by 0 bases, and 12 bases separated the two germline ends. The CDR3 runs to 16 residues. CDR3 sequence: CASSFWATFSYNEQFF. The CDR3 nucleotides read TGTGCCAGCAGTTTCTGGGCTACCTTCTCCTACAATGAGCAGTTCTTC.

V gene TRBV27 combines with J gene TRBJ2-3; the match to TRBD1 covers 9 bases. The CDR3 is 18 amino acids. Trimming at V came to 4 bases and at J to 4 bases, leaving 15 bases not matched to a gene. Germline V gene data show CDR1 as MNHEY and CDR2 as SMNVEV (reference sequence). This CDR3 is CASSSYRVPGQGADTQYF. For the CDR3, the DNA is TGTGCCAGCAGTTCCTACCGCGTCCCGGGACAGGGTGCAGATACGCAGTATTTT.

This clonotype was found a few times. The chain links TRBV20-1 to TRBJ2-3; 7 bases line up with TRBD1. CDR1 is DFQATT, CDR2 SNEGSKA, per germline (reference sequence). The CDR3 totals 14 residues. V dropped 5 bases and J dropped 1; count of bases not matched to a gene: 6. Written as DNA, the CDR3 is TGCAGTGCTCGCGACAGGGTCGGCACAGATACGCAGTATTTT. This encodes CSARDRVGTDTQYF.

The chain employs TRBV29-1 and TRBJ1-1; a possible D gene is TRBD1 (6 bases). From germline, CDR1 is SQVTM and CDR2 ANQGSEA. The V end was cut by 7 bases, the J end by 5 bases, with 20 bases between. The CDR3 length is 14 residues. CDR3 protein: CSGGWGRHGTEAFF. The CDR3 region has the DNA TGCAGCGGGGGCTGGGGGCGGCACGGGACTGAAGCTTTCTTT.

Concerning this clonotype: An end of the junction does not agree with germline; a read error may underlie this. The DNA for the CDR3 is TGCGCCAGCAGCTCTCAGGGACGGCAAGAGGCCCAGTACTTC. Residues: CASSSQGRQEAQYF. The chain is built from TRBV5-1 and TRBJ2-5; D might be TRBD1 or TRBD2, each matching 5 bases. The CDR3 spans 14 residues. CDR1 SGHRS and CDR2 YFSETQ come from the germline V gene. The full variable domain, its missing parts supplied by reference TRBV5-1 and TRBJ2-5, is KAGVTQTPRYLIKTRGQQVTLSCSPISGHRSVSWYQQTPGQGLQFLFEYFSETQRNKGNFPGRFSGRQFSNSRSEMNVSTLELGDSALYLCASSSQGRQEAQYFGPGTRLLVL.

The J gene is TRBJ2-1, the V gene TRBV10-1; possible D gene TRBD1, 5 bases. This CDR3 region has 15 residues. CDR1 WNHNN and CDR2 SYGVQD come from the germline V gene (reference sequence). V was cut by 2 bases and J by 13 bases, with 21 bases left in between. The CDR3 sequence: CASSENGPGIETQFF. The CDR3 nucleotides read TGCGCCAGCAGTGAGAACGGTCCAGGGATAGAGACCCAGTTCTTC.

V gene TRBV12-3 or TRBV12-4 combines with J gene TRBJ2-5; D gene unclear. The CDR3 covers 13 residues. V dropped 3 bases and J dropped 3 bases, with 8 bases sitting between them. In DNA form, the CDR3 reads TGTGCCAGCAGTTTTGCCACCAAAGAGACCCAGTACTTC. It is translated as CASSFATKETQYF.

The gene calls are TRBV13 and TRBJ1-1, with a tentative D call TRBD1 (5 bases). This CDR3 contains 15 residues. Germline V gives CDR1 PRHDT, CDR2 FYEKMQ (reference sequence). Trimming shortened V by 5 bases and J by 1 base, and 14 bases separated the two germline ends. The CDR3 nucleotides read TGTGCCAGCAGCGCCAGGGTGGTTACGAACACTGAAGCTTTCTTT. Protein: CASSARVVTNTEAFF.

J is TRBJ2-5 and V is TRBV7-7; no definite D call. The CDR3 covers 14 residues. Trimming removed 5 bases from V and 5 bases from J, with 15 bases in between. The germline V gene has CDR1 SSHAT and CDR2 FNYEAQ (reference sequence). The CDR3, as DNA: TGTGCCAGCAGCGCCGGCCGTCCTGGGGAGACCCAGTACTTC. It codes for CASSAGRPGETQYF.

This clonotype was found a few times. CDR3 nucleotides: TGTGCCAGCAGTGATACTCCGACTCTGAACACTGAAGCTTTCTTT. Translating it yields CASSDTPTLNTEAFF. This chain links TRBV2 with TRBJ1-1, with unresolved D. The CDR3 is made up of 15 amino acids. The germline CDR1 and CDR2 sequences are SNHLY and FYNNEI. Trimming took off 3 bases at V and 0 bases at J, with 11 bases between the two ends.

This clonotype showed up just a few times. This chain connects TRBV6-1 to TRBJ2-4; no reliable D call. Germline V gene lookup returns CDR1 MNHNS and CDR2 SASEGT. V lost 1 base, J lost 1 base, and 14 bases lay in between. The CDR3 consists of 17 residues. This CDR3 reads CASSEGHGVLAKNIQYF. The CDR3 region has the DNA TGTGCCAGCAGTGAAGGGCATGGGGTACTTGCCAAAAACATTCAGTACTTC.

The gene calls are TRBV4-2 and TRBJ2-7; weak D call: TRBD2 (5 bases). Germline V gene lookup returns CDR1 LGHNA and CDR2 YNFKEQ. Trimming left V 0 bases short and J 3 bases short, with 21 bases between. The CDR3 consists of 18 residues. CDR3 coding DNA: TGTGCCAGCAGCCAAGATCCCCCCGGTGGGAGAACGTTCTACGAGCAGTACTTC. Translated, it gives CASSQDPPGGRTFYEQYF.

The CDR3 loop is CATSRRTGPPGQTQYF. The CDR3 nucleotides read TGTGCCACCAGCAGGCGTACGGGCCCACCGGGTCAGACGCAGTATTTT. The rearrangement joins TRBV15 to TRBJ2-3; D is ambiguous. This CDR3 spans 16 amino acids. The V end was cut by 3 bases, the J end by 9 bases, with 22 bases between. Germline CDR1 and CDR2: LNHNV and YYDKDF (reference sequence).

As DNA, the CDR3 is TGTGCCAGCAGCGTAGCTCCCCAGTACGAGCAGTACTTC. Translated, it gives CASSVAPQYEQYF. The gene calls are TRBV9 and TRBJ2-5; D ambiguous. The J call may be wrong; the DNA end is better matched by TRBJ2-7. Germline V gene sequence: CDR1 SGDLS, CDR2 YYNGEE. The CDR3 extends over 13 amino acids.

The CDR3 DNA reads TGCAGTGCCACTCCCGGGACTAGCGGGGGGGGGATGGCAGATACGCAGTATTTT. Protein: CSATPGTSGGGMADTQYF. This chain links TRBV20-1 with TRBJ2-3; 16 positions agree with TRBD2. J gave up 4 bases and V 6 bases, and 13 bases lay outside the gene matches. Germline CDR1 DFQATT, CDR2 SNEGSKA (reference sequence). The CDR3 extends over 18 amino acids.

In this sample, this clonotype turned up a few times. The gene calls are TRBV4-1 and TRBJ1-2; TRBD1 is a possible D gene (6 bases). Germline-derived CDR1 and CDR2 are MGHRA and YSYEKL. The CDR3 runs 14 residues. Trimming removed 0 bases at V and 8 bases at J, with 13 bases between. The CDR3 coding sequence is TGCGCCAGCAGCCAAGATTTGGGGGCGCGGGGCTACACCTTC. Translated: CASSQDLGARGYTF.

The V and J genes are TRBV5-1 and TRBJ1-1, with D perhaps matching TRBD1 (6 bases). The length of the CDR3 is 15 residues. CDR1 is SGHRS and CDR2 is YFSETQ in the germline V gene. The V end was cut by 0 bases, the J end by 0 bases, with 9 bases between. This CDR3 reads CASSLVQGLNTEAFF. In DNA, the CDR3 is TGCGCCAGCAGCTTGGTCCAGGGGCTGAACACTGAAGCTTTCTTT.

This clonotype came up a few times. The rearrangement joins TRBV4-1 to TRBJ1-2, with 12 bases fitting TRBD1. V lost 1 base to trimming and J lost 4 bases; unmatched junction nucleotides: 4. From germline, CDR1 is MGHRA and CDR2 YSYEKL. This CDR3 is built from 16 residues. The chain's CDR3 is CASSQGGTGGFYGYTF. CDR3 sequence (DNA): TGCGCCAGCAGCCAAGGTGGGACAGGGGGCTTCTATGGCTACACCTTC.